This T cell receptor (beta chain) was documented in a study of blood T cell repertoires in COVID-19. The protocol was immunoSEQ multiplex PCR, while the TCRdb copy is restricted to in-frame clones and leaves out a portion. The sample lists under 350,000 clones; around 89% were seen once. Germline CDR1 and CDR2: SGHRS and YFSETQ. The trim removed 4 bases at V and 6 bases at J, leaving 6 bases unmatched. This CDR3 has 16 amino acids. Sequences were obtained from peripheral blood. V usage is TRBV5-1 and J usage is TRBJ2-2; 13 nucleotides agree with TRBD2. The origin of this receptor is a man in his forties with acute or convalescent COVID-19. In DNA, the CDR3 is TGCGCCAGCAGCGAAAGGACTAGCGGGGGACCCGGGGAGCTGTTTTTT. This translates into CASSERTSGGPGELFF.